The source of this TCR beta chain is a study of Graves' ophthalmopathy and Graves' hyperthyroidism. This clonotype was counted a few times. There are 16 residues in the CDR3. The trim removed 3 bases at V and 1 base at J, leaving 6 bases unmatched. The V gene's germline CDR1 is SGHDT and CDR2 YYEEEE. The study amplified TCR beta CDR3 regions using RNA transcripts. RT-PCR in the first round used HTBI primers; a second-round multiplex PCR followed. Each CDR3 protein is one row after TCRdb ran MiXCR on the multiplex PCR reads. The table includes 500,000 to 600,000 distinct CDR3 sequences, 35% to 40% detected once.

The specimen was peripheral blood or thyroid tissue (not recorded which). The sequence came from an adult man with Graves' hyperthyroidism. The chain recombines TRBV5-6 with TRBJ1-2; 10 nucleotides align to TRBD1. The CDR3 nucleotides are TGTGCCAGCAGCTCCGGGACAGGGGACCATAACTATGGCTACACCTTC. Protein product: CASSSGTGDHNYGYTF.